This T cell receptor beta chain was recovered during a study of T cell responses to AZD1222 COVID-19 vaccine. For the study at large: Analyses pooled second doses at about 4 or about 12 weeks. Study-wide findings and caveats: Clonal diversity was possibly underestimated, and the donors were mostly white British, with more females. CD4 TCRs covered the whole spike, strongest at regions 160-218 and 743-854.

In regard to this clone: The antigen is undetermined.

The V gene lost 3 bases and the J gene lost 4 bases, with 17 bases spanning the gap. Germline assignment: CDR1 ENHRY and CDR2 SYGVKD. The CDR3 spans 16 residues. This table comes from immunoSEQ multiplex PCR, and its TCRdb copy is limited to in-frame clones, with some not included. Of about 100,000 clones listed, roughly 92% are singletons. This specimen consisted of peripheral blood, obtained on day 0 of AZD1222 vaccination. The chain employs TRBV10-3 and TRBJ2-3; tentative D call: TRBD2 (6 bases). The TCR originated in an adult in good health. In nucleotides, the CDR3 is TGTGCCATCAGTGATAGGGACTCGGCTACCTCAGATACGCAGTATTTT. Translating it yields CAISDRDSATSDTQYF.